This TCR beta chain was retrieved from a study of T cells in Graves' hyperthyroidism and ophthalmopathy (dated by TCRdb to the late 2010s). For the study in its entirety: To identify distinguishing TCR V-J signatures, a discovery cohort of about 95 patients was used, comprising 40 to 45 with Graves' ophthalmopathy and about 59 with stable Graves' hyperthyroidism. Prospective prediction of ophthalmopathy was tested in an independent validation cohort of 18 to 20 hyperthyroidism patients and around 16 patients who later progressed to ophthalmopathy. The 100 or so discovery patients were divided at random into training and test sets in a 7:3 ratio. In about 6 Graves' hyperthyroidism patients, the study also compared T-cell repertoires from thyroid tissue with T-cell repertoires from blood. After sampling, hyperthyroidism patients received methimazole starting at 30 mg daily, and ophthalmopathy patients received high-dose intravenous methylprednisolone. TCR Vbeta CDR3 sequencing of 130 to 150 peripheral blood samples (around 45 ophthalmopathy, 75 to 80 hyperthyroidism and 17 progressor patients) is reported in the paper. Findings and caveats that apply to the study as a whole: Most expanded thyroid clonotypes (frequency above 0.001) were also found in blood, which suggests that blood repertoires may mirror thyroid immune responses. No statistical method was used to set the sample size in advance, and investigators knew the group allocation. A model built on a 13 V-J signature distinguished ophthalmopathy from stable hyperthyroidism, reaching roughly 88% sensitivity and about 81% specificity in cross-validation and 80%/75% in testing. During validation, the model predicted progression to ophthalmopathy a median of approximately 7 months ahead of onset, with just under 71% sensitivity and about 75% specificity.

Note on this clonotype: What this receptor recognizes is not known. It has no much larger one-base neighbor in the sample; base qualities were not kept.

Exclusion was applied to patients with uncontrolled infections, other autoimmune diseases, pregnancy or lactation. Clinical symptoms, serum thyroxine and TRAb, thyroid ultrasound, and orbital computed tomography formed the basis for the diagnoses. Trizol reagent was used to extract total RNA, and RNA quality was then checked on an Agilent 2100 Bioanalyzer. Amplification of TCR beta CDR3 regions was carried out from RNA transcripts. A first-round RT-PCR of the TCR CDR3 used the HTBI primer set with the Qiagen OneStep RT-PCR kit. Libraries were constructed in a second round of multiplex PCR, after which size selection and purification were carried out. Sequencing of the libraries was done on an Illumina HiSeq2000 using paired-end 100 bp reads. As for the authors' bioinformatics: Raw data were processed with SOAPnuke, discarding reads with adapters, uncalled bases, mean Phred below 15, or no exact constant-primer or identifier match. COPE v1.2.5 was used to merge the high-quality paired reads, and each unique nucleotide sequence was defined as a clonotype. MiTCR v1.1 was used to align the clonotypes against IMGT TRBV, TRBD and TRBJ reference segments. The analysis included only V-J combinations with a frequency above 0.0001, which together covered around 99% of the repertoires. The TCS score was defined as the ratio of F50 (clonal expansion) to E x V (chaos), calculated using BLOSUM62-based TCRdist between CDR3 peptides within each V-J. Welch's t-statistics and random forest reduced 450 to 600 V-J features to some 14, which were used in a naive Bayes classifier (R e1071). The similarity between thyroid and blood repertoires was quantified using the Morisita-Horn index. TCRdb passed the public sequencing reads through fastp at Q25 and MiXCR, retaining productive beta sequences. Entries are consolidated by CDR3 protein sequence, retaining the most common genes and DNA. Clone size and V and J calls follow TCRdb, not the original study. This sample has 550,000 to 700,000 distinct CDR3 sequences in its table, and under 60% of those were observed once. The top ten clones comprise 15% to 20% of the sample.

This clonotype originated in an adult woman with Graves' disease, either hyperthyroidism or ophthalmopathy (not recorded which). The specimen sequenced was peripheral blood or thyroid tissue (not recorded which).

The DNA reads as follows: TGTGCCAGCACTCAACCGGGACATCCTCAAGGGGGCACTGAAGCTTTCTTT. Its amino acids are CASTQPGHPQGGTEAFF. The chain joins TRBV7-1 to TRBJ1-1; tentative D gene TRBD1, with 6 bases matching. TRBV7-1 is recorded as an ORF, its role being uncertain. Its CDR3 holds 17 amino acids, cysteine through phenylalanine. Just CDR3 DNA is preserved here, 51 bases in frame from base 1. V is clipped by 7 bases and J by 4 bases, and the sequence between their germline boundaries is 25 bases long.